This paragraph covers one T cell receptor (beta chain) sequence. Antigen unknown. The germline V gene encodes CDR1 MNHEY and CDR2 SMNVEV (reference sequence). Trimming removed 6 bases from V and 5 bases from J, with 19 bases in between. The CDR3 is 15 amino acids. The data are from a study of shared clonotypes between healthy human individuals. An even split of each subset's genomic DNA across several immunoSEQ plates was performed. The table came from immunoSEQ multiplex PCR; TCRdb's copy has only in-frame clones and leaves some out. The sample includes approximately 710,000 clones, less than 95% seen only once; the top ten take 34%. None of the donors, who were healthy HIV-negative adults, had recently had acute infections or vaccinations. All participating donors were Caucasian adults from Nashville, Tennessee. Regarding the study as a whole: Sharing across several donors was seen in 4% to 5% of naive CD4 clonotypes.

This rearrangement joins TRBV27 to TRBJ1-2; D remains unclear. The source is a man in his late teens or twenties in good health. Some clones in this sample may be carry-over from other donors' samples. The sequenced material came from memory CD8+ T cells from PBMCs. The subset is: CD45RO+ cells pooled with CCR7-negative TemRA cells. Here the CDR3 reads CASSEWRSGWYGYTF. DNA for the CDR3: TGTGCCAGCAGCGAGTGGCGTTCGGGCTGGTATGGCTACACCTTC.